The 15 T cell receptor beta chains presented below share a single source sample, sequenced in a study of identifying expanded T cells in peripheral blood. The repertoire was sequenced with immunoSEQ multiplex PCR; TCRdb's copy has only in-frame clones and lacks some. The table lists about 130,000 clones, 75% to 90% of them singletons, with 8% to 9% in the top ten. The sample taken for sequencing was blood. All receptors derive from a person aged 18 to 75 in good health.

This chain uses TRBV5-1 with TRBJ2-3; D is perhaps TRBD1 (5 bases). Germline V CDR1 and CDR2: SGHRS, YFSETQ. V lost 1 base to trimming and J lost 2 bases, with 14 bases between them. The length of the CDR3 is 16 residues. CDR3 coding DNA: TGCGCCAGCAGCTTGTATGGGATAGGGGCCACAGATACGCAGTATTTT. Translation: CASSLYGIGATDTQYF.

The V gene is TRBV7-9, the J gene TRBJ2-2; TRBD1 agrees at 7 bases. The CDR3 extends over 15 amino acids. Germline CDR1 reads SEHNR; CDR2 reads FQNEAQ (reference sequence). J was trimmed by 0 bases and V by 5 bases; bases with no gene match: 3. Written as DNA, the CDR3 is TGTGCCAGCAGCCTAGGGGGCCCGAACACCGGGGAGCTGTTTTTT. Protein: CASSLGGPNTGELFF.

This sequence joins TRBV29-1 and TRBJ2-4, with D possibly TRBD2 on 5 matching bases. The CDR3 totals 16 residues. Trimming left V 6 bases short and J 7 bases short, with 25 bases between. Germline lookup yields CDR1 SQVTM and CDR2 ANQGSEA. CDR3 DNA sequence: TGCAGCGTCACAAAAGAGACACCTCCTAGCCGGAACATTCAGTACTTC. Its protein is CSVTKETPPSRNIQYF.

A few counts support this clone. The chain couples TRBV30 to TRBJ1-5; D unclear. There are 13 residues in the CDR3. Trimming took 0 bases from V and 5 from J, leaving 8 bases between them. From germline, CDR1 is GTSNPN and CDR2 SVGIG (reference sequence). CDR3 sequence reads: CAWSVRTDQPQHF. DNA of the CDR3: TGTGCCTGGAGTGTACGCACGGATCAGCCCCAGCATTTT.

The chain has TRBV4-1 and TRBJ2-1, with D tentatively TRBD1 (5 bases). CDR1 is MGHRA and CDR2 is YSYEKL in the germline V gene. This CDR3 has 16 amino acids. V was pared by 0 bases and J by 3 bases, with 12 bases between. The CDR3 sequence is CASSQEINRFYNEQFF. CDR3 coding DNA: TGCGCCAGCAGCCAAGAAATAAACAGGTTCTACAATGAGCAGTTCTTC.

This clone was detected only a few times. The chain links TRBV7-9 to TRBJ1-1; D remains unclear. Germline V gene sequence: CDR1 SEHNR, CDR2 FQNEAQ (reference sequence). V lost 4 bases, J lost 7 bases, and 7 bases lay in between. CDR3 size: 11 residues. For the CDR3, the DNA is TGTGCCAGCAGCTCATTGGGTGAAGCTTTCTTT. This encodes CASSSLGEAFF.

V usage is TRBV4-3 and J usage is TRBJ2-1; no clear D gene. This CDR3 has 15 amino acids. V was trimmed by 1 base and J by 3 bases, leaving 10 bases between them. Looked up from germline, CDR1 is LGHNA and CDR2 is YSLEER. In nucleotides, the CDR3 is TGCGCCAGCAGCCAAGTGTCCGCCGGCTACAATGAGCAGTTCTTC. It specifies CASSQVSAGYNEQFF.

The CDR3, as DNA: TGTGCCAGCAGACGGACAGGGGACTATGGCTACACCTTC. Protein product: CASRRTGDYGYTF. The rearrangement uses TRBV14 and TRBJ1-2; 9 bases are a match to TRBD1. Germline CDR1 reads SGHDN; CDR2 reads FVKESK. The J segment lost 3 bases and the V segment lost 6 bases, leaving 2 bases of the junction unmatched. The CDR3 has 13 amino acids.

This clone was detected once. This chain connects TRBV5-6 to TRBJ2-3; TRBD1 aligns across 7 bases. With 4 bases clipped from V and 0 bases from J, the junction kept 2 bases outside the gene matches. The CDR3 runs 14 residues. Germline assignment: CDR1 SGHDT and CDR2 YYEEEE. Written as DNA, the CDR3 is TGTGCCAGCAGCCCGACAGGGAGCACAGATACGCAGTATTTT. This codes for CASSPTGSTDTQYF.

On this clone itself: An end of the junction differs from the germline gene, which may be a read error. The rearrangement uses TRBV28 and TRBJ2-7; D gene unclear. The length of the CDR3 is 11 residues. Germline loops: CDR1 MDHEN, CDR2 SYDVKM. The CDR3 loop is CASSFWWIADF. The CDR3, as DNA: TGTGCCAGCAGTTTCTGGTGGATAGCCGACTTC.

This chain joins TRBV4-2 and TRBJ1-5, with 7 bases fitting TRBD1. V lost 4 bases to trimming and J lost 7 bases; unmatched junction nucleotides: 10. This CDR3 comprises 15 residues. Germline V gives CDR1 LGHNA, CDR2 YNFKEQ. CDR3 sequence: CASSREGTAAQPQHF. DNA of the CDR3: TGTGCCAGCAGCCGAGAAGGGACAGCGGCACAGCCCCAGCATTTT.

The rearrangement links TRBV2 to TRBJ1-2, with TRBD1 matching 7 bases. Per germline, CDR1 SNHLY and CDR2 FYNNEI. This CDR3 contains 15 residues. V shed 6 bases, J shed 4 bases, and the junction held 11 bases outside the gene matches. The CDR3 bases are TGTGCCAGCAGCCAACGACCAGGGGGAGCCTATGGCTACACCTTC. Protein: CASSQRPGGAYGYTF. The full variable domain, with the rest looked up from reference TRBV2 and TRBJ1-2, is EPEVTQTPSHQVTQMGQEVILRCVPISNHLYFYWYRQILGQKVEFLVSFYNNEISEKSEIFDDQFSVERPDGSNFTLKIRSTKLEDSAMYFCASSQRPGGAYGYTFGSGTRLTVV.

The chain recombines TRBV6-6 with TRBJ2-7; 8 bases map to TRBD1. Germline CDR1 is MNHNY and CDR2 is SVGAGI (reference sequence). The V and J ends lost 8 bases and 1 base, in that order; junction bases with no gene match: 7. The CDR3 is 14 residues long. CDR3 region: CASGGRTGSYEQYF. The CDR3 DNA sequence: TGTGCCAGCGGGGGGCGGACAGGGTCCTACGAGCAGTACTTC.

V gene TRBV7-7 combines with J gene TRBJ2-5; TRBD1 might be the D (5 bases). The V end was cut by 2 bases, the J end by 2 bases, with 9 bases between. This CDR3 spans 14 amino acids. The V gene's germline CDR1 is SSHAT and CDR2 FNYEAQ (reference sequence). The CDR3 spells CASSLYPGQETQYF. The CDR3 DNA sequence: TGTGCCAGCAGCTTATATCCAGGGCAAGAGACCCAGTACTTC.

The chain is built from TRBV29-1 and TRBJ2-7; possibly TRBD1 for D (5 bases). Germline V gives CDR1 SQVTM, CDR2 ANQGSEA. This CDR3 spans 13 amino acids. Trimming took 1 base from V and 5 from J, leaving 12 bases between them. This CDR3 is CSVEGQGDDEQYF. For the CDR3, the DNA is TGCAGCGTTGAAGGGCAGGGTGACGACGAGCAGTACTTC.